Each of the 30 T cell receptor beta chains below was sequenced from the same sample in a study of blood T cell repertoires in COVID-19. Sequencing was performed with immunoSEQ multiplex PCR; in TCRdb, only in-frame clones are kept and a portion is missing. The table shows approximately 200,000 clones, with just over 85% occurring only once. Input material: peripheral blood. These receptors were obtained from a man in his fifties or sixties with acute or convalescent COVID-19.

Points on this clone: Additional DNA sequences in this sample encode the identical CDR3. The V and J genes are TRBV18 and TRBJ2-1; 7 bases match TRBD1. The CDR3 runs 13 residues. Losses at the gene ends were 3 bases for V and 4 bases for J; bases not matched to a gene: 0. The germline CDR1 and CDR2 sequences are KGHSH and LQKENI. This chain's CDR3 is CASSPGQYNEQFF. CDR3 DNA: TGTGCCAGCTCACCGGGACAGTACAATGAGCAGTTCTTC.

CDR3 protein: CASSWTGGGADTQYF. In DNA form, the CDR3 reads TGTGCCAGTAGCTGGACAGGGGGAGGTGCGGATACGCAGTATTTT. The V and J genes are TRBV19 and TRBJ2-3, with 10 positions matching TRBD1. With 6 bases clipped from V and 6 bases from J, the junction kept 9 bases outside the gene matches. The germline V gene encodes CDR1 LNHDA and CDR2 SQIVND (reference sequence). The CDR3 is made up of 15 amino acids. Looking up the rest from reference TRBV19 and TRBJ2-3 gives the full variable domain: DGGITQSPKYLFRKEGQNVTLSCEQNLNHDAMYWYRQDPGQGLRLIYYSQIVNDFQKGDIAEGYSVSREKKESFPLTVTSAQKNPTAFYLCASSWTGGGADTQYFGPGTRLTVL.

This clone was detected once. V gene TRBV5-1 combines with J gene TRBJ2-2; 8 nucleotides agree with TRBD1. CDR3 size: 17 residues. J was trimmed by 5 bases and V by 2 bases; bases with no gene match: 11. From germline, CDR1 is SGHRS and CDR2 YFSETQ. CDR3 loop: CASSFGQGAGLTGELFF. DNA of the CDR3: TGCGCCAGCAGCTTTGGGCAGGGGGCCGGTCTTACCGGGGAGCTGTTTTTT. The full variable domain, its missing parts supplied by reference TRBV5-1 and TRBJ2-2, is KAGVTQTPRYLIKTRGQQVTLSCSPISGHRSVSWYQQTPGQGLQFLFEYFSETQRNKGNFPGRFSGRQFSNSRSEMNVSTLELGDSALYLCASSFGQGAGLTGELFFGEGSRLTVL.

The rearrangement uses TRBV5-6 and TRBJ2-2; 12 bases match TRBD2. The CDR3 totals 17 residues. Germline lookup yields CDR1 SGHDT and CDR2 YYEEEE. J was trimmed by 4 bases and V by 0 bases; bases with no gene match: 4. For the CDR3, the DNA is TGTGCCAGCAGCTTGGCTCGACTAGCGGGGGTCACCGGGGAGCTGTTTTTT. Amino acids: CASSLARLAGVTGELFF.

V gene TRBV7-3 combines with J gene TRBJ1-2, with D possibly being TRBD1 (6 bases). The germline CDR1 and CDR2 sequences are SGHTA and FQGTGA. Trimming pared 4 bases from V and 7 bases from J, leaving 13 bases between. The CDR3 extends over 13 amino acids. The CDR3 loop is CASSSTDSTGYTF. For the CDR3, the DNA is TGTGCCAGCAGCTCTACGGACAGCACTGGCTACACCTTC.

The chain joins TRBV10-1 to TRBJ2-4, with 7 positions matching TRBD1. CDR1 is WNHNN, CDR2 SYGVQD, per germline (reference sequence). The CDR3 has 15 residues. J lost 2 bases, V lost 6 bases, and 7 bases had no gene match. The CDR3 here is CASSLDRASKNIQYF. The CDR3 DNA is TGCGCCAGCAGCCTCGACAGGGCATCCAAAAACATTCAGTACTTC.

The chain combines TRBV21-1 with TRBJ1-5. TRBV21-1 represents a pseudogene. This CDR3 contains 13 residues. This CDR3 reads CASSKRGGQPQHF. The CDR3 DNA sequence: TGTGCCAGCAGCAAGCGGGGGGGCCAGCCCCAGCATTTT.

The chain employs TRBV19 and TRBJ1-2; tentative D call: TRBD1 (5 bases). Per the germline V gene, CDR1 is LNHDA and CDR2 is SQIVND (reference sequence). V lost 10 bases to trimming and J lost 5 bases, with 17 bases between them. The length of the CDR3 is 13 residues. In DNA, the CDR3 is TGTGCCACTCGACAGTCTGGATCTTATGGCTACACCTTC. This sequence encodes CATRQSGSYGYTF.

This chain joins TRBV19 and TRBJ1-1; D perhaps matches TRBD1 (6 bases). V dropped 8 bases and J dropped 3 bases, with 19 bases sitting between them. Germline V gene lookup returns CDR1 LNHDA and CDR2 SQIVND (reference sequence). This CDR3 spans 15 amino acids. For the CDR3, the DNA is TGTGCCAGTCGTACAGCAGGGGCGGTGGACACTGAAGCTTTCTTT. The encoded protein is CASRTAGAVDTEAFF.

The gene calls are TRBV6-6 and TRBJ2-3; weak D call: TRBD2 (7 bases). V was trimmed by 2 bases and J by 6 bases, leaving 12 bases between them. The CDR3 extends over 14 amino acids. Germline CDR1 MNHNY, CDR2 SVGAGI (reference sequence). CDR3 sequence reads: CASSYLGGRDTQYF. As DNA, the CDR3 is TGTGCCAGCAGTTACCTCGGGGGGCGTGATACGCAGTATTTT.

For this clone: Other DNA sequences in the same sample also yield this CDR3. The gene calls are TRBV5-1 and TRBJ1-1; 7 bases are shared with TRBD1. Germline trimming cut 0 bases from V and 5 bases from J; bases unmatched to any gene: 4. Germline CDR1 is SGHRS and CDR2 is YFSETQ. This CDR3 comprises 14 residues. Here the CDR3 reads CASSLGQGGTEAFF. CDR3 sequence (DNA): TGCGCCAGCAGCTTGGGACAGGGTGGAACTGAAGCTTTCTTT. Supplemented by reference TRBV5-1 and TRBJ1-1, the full variable domain reads KAGVTQTPRYLIKTRGQQVTLSCSPISGHRSVSWYQQTPGQGLQFLFEYFSETQRNKGNFPGRFSGRQFSNSRSEMNVSTLELGDSALYLCASSLGQGGTEAFFGQGTRLTVV.

The chain carries TRBV6-5 and TRBJ1-3; D unresolved. Germline loops: CDR1 MNHEY, CDR2 SVGAGI. The length of the CDR3 is 15 residues. Trimming took 0 bases from V and 0 from J, leaving 6 bases between them. CDR3 DNA sequence: TGTGCCAGCAGTTACTCCGGGGACTCTGGAAACACCATATATTTT. Amino acid sequence: CASSYSGDSGNTIYF.

This rearrangement joins TRBV25-1 to TRBJ2-7, with 11 bases that match TRBD1. CDR1 and CDR2 from the germline V gene are MGHDK and SYGVNS. The CDR3 length is 13 residues. Here the CDR3 reads CASGTGGFYEQYF. For the CDR3, the DNA is TGTGCGAGCGGGACAGGGGGATTCTACGAGCAGTACTTC.

The genes are TRBV21-1 and TRBJ1-2. TRBV21-1 is annotated as a pseudogene. The CDR3 contains 9 residues. The CDR3 nucleotides read TGTGCCAGGCGTTTCGGCTACACCTTC. Translation: CARRFGYTF.

J is TRBJ1-1 and V is TRBV7-9, with D perhaps matching TRBD1 (5 bases). Trimming pared 1 base from V and 0 bases from J, leaving 6 bases between. The germline gives CDR1 SEHNR, CDR2 FQNEAQ (reference sequence). This CDR3 spans 14 amino acids. Here the CDR3 DNA reads TGTGCCAGCAGCTTAGTACAGGTGAACACTGAAGCTTTCTTT. It is translated as CASSLVQVNTEAFF.

The gene calls are TRBV11-2 and TRBJ1-2, with TRBD1 as a possible D gene (6 bases). The CDR3 contains 13 residues. Deletions cut 4 bases from V and 4 bases from J, with 10 bases between. CDR1 and CDR2 (germline): SGHAT, FQNNGV. The CDR3 protein is CASSSGTRYGYTF. The CDR3 DNA follows: TGTGCCAGCAGCTCCGGGACACGCTATGGCTACACCTTC.

V and J are TRBV6-5 and TRBJ2-3; 13 bases are a match to TRBD2. Germline CDR1 is MNHEY and CDR2 is SVGAGI. Losses at the gene ends were 6 bases for V and 6 bases for J; bases not matched to a gene: 6. The CDR3 has 15 amino acids. CDR3 loop: CASSLTSGGRDTQYF. CDR3 in DNA: TGTGCCAGCAGCTTGACTAGCGGGGGGAGGGATACGCAGTATTTT.

The CDR3 DNA is TGTGCCAGCAGCTTAGCAGGGGGTGACGGCGGGTATGGCTACACCTTC. This encodes CASSLAGGDGGYGYTF. The chain has TRBV7-9 and TRBJ1-2; D possibly corresponds to TRBD1 (6 bases). Germline CDR1 and CDR2: SEHNR and FQNEAQ (reference sequence). The CDR3 covers 16 residues. The V end lost 0 bases, the J end lost 5 bases, and 16 bases lay between the germline ends.

This chain joins TRBV12-3 or TRBV12-4 and TRBJ1-5; tentative D call: TRBD1 (6 bases). Between the trimmed V and J ends, which lost 4 bases and 6 bases, there was a span of 10 bases. The CDR3 is made up of 13 amino acids. CDR3 amino acids: CASSSGGRQPQHF. The CDR3 DNA reads as TGTGCCAGCAGTTCCGGGGGGCGTCAGCCCCAGCATTTT.

The chain combines TRBV2 with TRBJ2-5; 8 nucleotides align to TRBD1. The CDR3 runs 15 residues. V trimming: 7 bases; J trimming: 4 bases; junction bases outside the gene matches: 11. Per the germline V gene, CDR1 is SNHLY and CDR2 is FYNNEI. The CDR3: CASNRGQGARETQYF. The CDR3 DNA reads TGTGCCAGCAACCGGGGGCAGGGGGCTAGAGAGACCCAGTACTTC.

The CDR3, as DNA: TGTGCCAGCAGCCGAGCAGGGTTTTCGGCGGACAAAAACATTCAGTACTTC. This codes for CASSRAGFSADKNIQYF. The chain is built from TRBV14 and TRBJ2-4; TRBD1 is a possible D gene (5 bases). There are 17 residues in the CDR3. CDR1 SGHDN and CDR2 FVKESK come from the germline V gene. V was shortened by 4 bases and J by 3 bases, with 19 bases between the two germline ends.

The table lists this clone with a few counts. The chain joins TRBV5-6 to TRBJ2-5; the D is unclear. The germline V and J ends were trimmed by 0 bases and 4 bases, with 16 bases remaining between them. Germline assignment: CDR1 SGHDT and CDR2 YYEEEE. The CDR3 has 16 residues. This chain's CDR3 is CASSLATTRSGETQYF. CDR3 DNA: TGTGCCAGCAGCTTGGCAACCACAAGGTCGGGAGAGACCCAGTACTTC.

The CDR3 here is CASSQDRGAAFF. The CDR3, as DNA: TGTGCCAGCTCCCAGGACAGGGGGGCAGCTTTCTTT. The rearrangement links TRBV18 to TRBJ1-1; TRBD1 agrees at 10 bases. Looked up from germline, CDR1 is KGHSH and CDR2 is LQKENI. The CDR3 contains 12 residues. V was clipped by 6 bases and J by 10 bases; unmatched bases: 5.

The rearrangement links TRBV5-6 to TRBJ1-2; 10 nucleotides align to TRBD1. J was trimmed by 2 bases and V by 4 bases; bases with no gene match: 14. Germline lookup yields CDR1 SGHDT and CDR2 YYEEEE. The length of the CDR3 is 18 residues. The chain's CDR3 is CASSPMNGQGVLNYGYTF. The CDR3 DNA reads TGTGCCAGCAGCCCGATGAACGGACAGGGGGTATTAAACTATGGCTACACCTTC.

This clone has only one observation. The chain joins TRBV6-1 to TRBJ1-4; the match to TRBD1 covers 7 bases. The CDR3 is 15 amino acids. The V segment lost 1 base and the J segment 8 bases; nucleotides outside the gene matches: 7. Germline values: CDR1 MNHNS, CDR2 SASEGT. This CDR3 is CASSEGRQGREKLFF. CDR3 bases: TGTGCCAGCAGTGAAGGGAGACAGGGACGGGAAAAACTGTTTTTT.

V is TRBV13 and J is TRBJ2-7; D is possibly TRBD2 (5 bases). CDR3 length equals 14 residues. Trimming removed 3 bases at V and 6 bases at J, with 15 bases between. Germline V gene lookup returns CDR1 PRHDT and CDR2 FYEKMQ (reference sequence). Here the CDR3 reads CASSLRSPGGEQYF. CDR3 in DNA: TGTGCCAGCAGCTTGAGAAGTCCCGGAGGCGAGCAGTACTTC.

This clone appeared many times. V and J are TRBV5-4 and TRBJ2-5; 8 bases are a match to TRBD1. The CDR3 is 15 amino acids. CDR1 is SGHNT and CDR2 is YYREEE in the germline V gene (reference sequence). The V segment lost 0 bases and the J segment 4 bases; nucleotides outside the gene matches: 5. CDR3 sequence: CASSLDRGKRETQYF. DNA for the CDR3: TGTGCCAGCAGCTTGGACAGGGGGAAAAGAGAGACCCAGTACTTC.

This clone was seen once. The chain is built from TRBV28 and TRBJ1-1; possible D gene TRBD1, 6 bases. There are 17 residues in the CDR3. V shed 8 bases and J shed 3 bases, with 25 bases lying between them. Per germline, CDR1 MDHEN and CDR2 SYDVKM. The CDR3 spells CASGSTGFRKMHTEAFF. Here the CDR3 DNA reads TGTGCCAGCGGATCCACAGGGTTTCGTAAGATGCACACTGAAGCTTTCTTT. Using reference TRBV28 and TRBJ1-1 for the parts outside the CDR3, the full variable domain is DVKVTQSSRYLVKRTGEKVFLECVQDMDHENMFWYRQDPGLGLRLIYFSYDVKMKEKGDIPEGYSVSREKKERFSLILESASTNQTSMYLCASGSTGFRKMHTEAFFGQGTRLTVV.

The V and J genes are TRBV2 and TRBJ1-4; 11 bases agree with TRBD1. CDR3 length equals 15 residues. Germline assignment: CDR1 SNHLY and CDR2 FYNNEI. J lost 6 bases, V lost 7 bases, and 7 bases had no gene match. This CDR3 reads CASTRAGQGDEKLFF. In DNA, the CDR3 is TGTGCCAGCACCCGGGCGGGACAGGGGGATGAAAAACTGTTTTTT.

The chain is built from TRBV15 and TRBJ1-2, with D maybe TRBD1 (6 bases). CDR1 and CDR2 from the germline V gene are LNHNV and YYDKDF (reference sequence). V gave up 2 bases and J gave up 6 bases, with 10 bases separating them. This CDR3 contains 13 residues. The CDR3 sequence is CATSRKQGHGYTF. CDR3 bases: TGTGCCACCAGCAGAAAACAGGGACATGGCTACACCTTC.